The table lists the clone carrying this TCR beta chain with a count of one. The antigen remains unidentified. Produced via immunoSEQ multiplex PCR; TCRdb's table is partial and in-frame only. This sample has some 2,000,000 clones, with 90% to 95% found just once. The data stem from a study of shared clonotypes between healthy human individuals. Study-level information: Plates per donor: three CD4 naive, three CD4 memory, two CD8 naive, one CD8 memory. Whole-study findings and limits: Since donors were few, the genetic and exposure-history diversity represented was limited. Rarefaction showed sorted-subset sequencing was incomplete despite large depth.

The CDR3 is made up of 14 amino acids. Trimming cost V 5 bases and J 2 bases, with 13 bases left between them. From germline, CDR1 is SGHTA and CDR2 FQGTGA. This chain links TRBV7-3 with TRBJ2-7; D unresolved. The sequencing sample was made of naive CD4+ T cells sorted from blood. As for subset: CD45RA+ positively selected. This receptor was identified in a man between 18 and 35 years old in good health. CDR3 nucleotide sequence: TGTGCCAGCAGCCGGATGACCGACACCTACGAGCAGTACTTC. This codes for CASSRMTDTYEQYF.